These 20 T cell receptor beta chains share one sample of origin, sequenced in a study of technical replicates of blood from a handful of donors. Sequencing used immunoSEQ multiplex PCR; TCRdb keeps in-frame clones, though not all of them. The table includes 75,000 to 95,000 clones, 95% detected once. The sequenced sample consisted of T cells isolated from PBMCs. The receptors stem from a human donor in good health.

The chain recombines TRBV30 with TRBJ2-1, with a possible D match to TRBD2 (6 bases). The ends were cut back, 3 bases at V and 9 bases at J, with 15 bases in the middle. This CDR3 spans 13 amino acids. Looked up from germline, CDR1 is GTSNPN and CDR2 is SVGIG (reference sequence). The CDR3 bases are TGTGCCTGGAGCCCCTCGGGAGATGGTGAGCAGTTCTTC. Its translation: CAWSPSGDGEQFF. The whole variable domain, filled in from reference TRBV30 and TRBJ2-1, reads SQTIHQWPATLVQPVGSPLSLECTVEGTSNPNLYWYRQAAGRGLQLLFYSVGIGQISSEVPQNLSASRPQDRQFILSSKKLLLSDSGFYLCAWSPSGDGEQFFGPGTRLTVL.

This clone is a singleton in its sample. CDR3 DNA: TGTGCCAGTACCGAGCGGACAGAAGCCCTTGAAGCTTTCTTT. It codes for CASTERTEALEAFF. The chain combines TRBV19 with TRBJ1-1; a possible D gene is TRBD1 (6 bases). Germline CDR1 reads LNHDA; CDR2 reads SQIVND (reference sequence). The CDR3 runs to 14 residues. Trimming shortened V by 7 bases and J by 7 bases, and 19 bases separated the two germline ends.

The CDR3 loop is CASSIHPSGGGETQYF. The CDR3 nucleotides are TGTGCCAGTAGTATCCACCCCAGCGGGGGAGGAGAGACCCAGTACTTC. The V call is TRBV19, the J call TRBJ2-5; the match to TRBD2 covers 8 bases. The CDR3 loop spans 16 amino acids. Germline V gene sequence: CDR1 LNHDA, CDR2 SQIVND (reference sequence). J was trimmed by 4 bases and V by 3 bases; bases with no gene match: 10.

This rearrangement joins TRBV18 to TRBJ2-6; the match to TRBD1 covers 9 bases. There are 20 residues in the CDR3. In germline, CDR1 is KGHSH, CDR2 LQKENI. V was pared by 6 bases and J by 0 bases, with 15 bases of the junction left unmatched. This chain's CDR3 is CASSPKFPGQGTSGANVLTF. CDR3 in DNA: TGTGCCAGCTCGCCAAAATTCCCGGGACAGGGAACCTCTGGGGCCAACGTCCTGACTTTC.

The gene calls are TRBV9 and TRBJ2-2; no clear D gene. Trimming cost V 6 bases and J 1 base, with 7 bases left between them. The CDR3 length is 13 residues. Germline-derived CDR1 and CDR2 are SGDLS and YYNGEE. CDR3 DNA sequence: TGTGCCAGCACTCATAGGAACACCGGGGAGCTGTTTTTT. This sequence encodes CASTHRNTGELFF.

The rearrangement links TRBV5-1 to TRBJ2-7, with D tentatively TRBD1 (5 bases). Trimming removed 2 bases from V and 3 bases from J, with 15 bases in between. The CDR3 covers 15 residues. Germline-derived CDR1 and CDR2 are SGHRS and YFSETQ. CDR3 loop: CASSLGTGPNYEQYF. The CDR3 region has the DNA TGCGCCAGCAGCTTAGGTACAGGCCCAAACTACGAGCAGTACTTC.

This chain joins TRBV5-6 and TRBJ2-2, with 7 bases fitting TRBD2. The germline V gene has CDR1 SGHDT and CDR2 YYEEEE. Trimming at V came to 4 bases and at J to 7 bases, leaving 10 bases not matched to a gene. The CDR3 runs 15 residues. CDR3 amino acids: CASSPSPSGVGELFF. CDR3 nucleotide sequence: TGTGCCAGCAGCCCATCCCCCAGCGGGGTCGGGGAGCTGTTTTTT.

The chain combines TRBV19 with TRBJ1-2; the D gene is possibly TRBD1 (5 bases). Trimming took 1 base from V and 4 from J, leaving 7 bases between them. CDR1 LNHDA and CDR2 SQIVND come from the germline V gene (reference sequence). CDR3 length: 13 amino acids. The CDR3 DNA is TGTGCCAGTAGTATAGGACAGCTCTATGGCTACACCTTC. This sequence encodes CASSIGQLYGYTF. Together with reference TRBV19 and TRBJ1-2, the CDR3 gives the full variable domain: DGGITQSPKYLFRKEGQNVTLSCEQNLNHDAMYWYRQDPGQGLRLIYYSQIVNDFQKGDIAEGYSVSREKKESFPLTVTSAQKNPTAFYLCASSIGQLYGYTFGSGTRLTVV.

This clone was found a few times. V is TRBV7-3 and J is TRBJ1-1, with D unclear. Per germline, CDR1 SGHTA and CDR2 FQGTGA. The CDR3 totals 13 residues. V was pared by 2 bases and J by 2 bases, with 6 bases between. CDR3 DNA: TGTGCCAGCAGCTTAGCCAGAAACACTGAAGCTTTCTTT. Translated, it gives CASSLARNTEAFF.

Of note for this clone: Other DNA sequences in the same sample also yield this CDR3. This sequence joins TRBV5-4 and TRBJ2-5; D not resolved. This CDR3 spans 13 amino acids. V was cut by 0 bases and J by 3 bases, with 6 bases left in between. Germline CDR1 and CDR2: SGHNT and YYREEE (reference sequence). The CDR3 protein is CASSLEAEETQYF. The DNA for the CDR3 is TGTGCCAGCAGCTTGGAGGCGGAAGAGACCCAGTACTTC.

This clone occurred once. CDR3 bases: TGTGCCAGCAGCTTAGGTCATAATCAGCCCCAGCATTTT. Translated, it gives CASSLGHNQPQHF. V gene TRBV11-2 combines with J gene TRBJ1-5; D gene unclear. The germline V and J ends were trimmed by 1 base and 4 bases, with 5 bases remaining between them. The CDR3 consists of 13 residues. Germline CDR1 reads SGHAT; CDR2 reads FQNNGV.

The chain is built from TRBV18 and TRBJ2-2; TRBD2 matches 10 bases. The CDR3 consists of 18 residues. Germline V gene sequence: CDR1 KGHSH, CDR2 LQKENI. The junction had 13 bases not matched to a gene; V was cut back by 3 bases and J by 6 bases. The CDR3 region has the DNA TGTGCCAGCTCACCCTTAATAGCGGGAGGAGAGACGCCCGGGGAGCTGTTTTTT. It codes for CASSPLIAGGETPGELFF.

The J gene is TRBJ2-7, the V gene TRBV7-9; possible D gene TRBD1, 6 bases. The CDR3 has 14 amino acids. In germline, CDR1 is SEHNR, CDR2 FQNEAQ (reference sequence). The V end lost 5 bases, the J end lost 4 bases, and 15 bases lay between the germline ends. The CDR3 DNA follows: TGTGCCAGCAGCAATCGGGACACCCTATACGAGCAGTACTTC. Protein sequence: CASSNRDTLYEQYF.

The chain has TRBV2 and TRBJ1-6; D unclear. CDR1 is SNHLY and CDR2 is FYNNEI in the germline V gene. V dropped 10 bases and J dropped 9 bases, with 22 bases sitting between them. The CDR3 extends over 15 amino acids. CDR3 loop: CATLPREAQFSPLHF. CDR3 DNA: TGTGCCACGCTACCCCGGGAGGCCCAATTTTCACCCCTCCACTTT.

The J gene is TRBJ2-5, the V gene TRBV25-1, with 9 bases identical to TRBD1. Germline V gives CDR1 MGHDK, CDR2 SYGVNS. V was clipped by 3 bases and J by 5 bases; unmatched bases: 4. This CDR3 is 14 amino acids long. The CDR3 coding sequence is TGTGCCAGCAGTGACAACAGGGGGCCGGAGACCCAGTACTTC. The encoded protein is CASSDNRGPETQYF.

The chain recombines TRBV28 with TRBJ1-2; D remains ambiguous. The CDR3 has 14 amino acids. Germline CDR1 reads MDHEN; CDR2 reads SYDVKM. V gave up 1 base and J gave up 5 bases, with 11 bases separating them. CDR3 DNA: TGTGCCAGCAGTTTATCCCAGCGGACTTATGGCTACACCTTC. It translates to CASSLSQRTYGYTF.

The CDR3 loop is CASSPQNAEPGGEQFF. In DNA, the CDR3 is TGTGCCAGCTCACCCCAAAACGCGGAGCCTGGAGGTGAGCAGTTCTTC. The chain has TRBV18 and TRBJ2-1; D perhaps matches TRBD2 (5 bases). Per germline, CDR1 KGHSH and CDR2 LQKENI. V lost 3 bases and J 9 bases, leaving 21 bases between the germline ends. The CDR3 extends over 16 amino acids.

The V gene is TRBV5-4, the J gene TRBJ1-1; D remains ambiguous. Germline lookup yields CDR1 SGHNT and CDR2 YYREEE (reference sequence). Trimming took 4 bases from V and 0 from J, leaving 10 bases between them. CDR3 length: 14 amino acids. The CDR3 DNA follows: TGTGCCAGCAGCCGAGGGCCAATGAACACTGAAGCTTTCTTT. It encodes CASSRGPMNTEAFF.

CDR3 DNA: TGTGCCAGCAGCTTAACGGGGAGGGTGTCCGAAGCTTTCTTT. Translation: CASSLTGRVSEAFF. The rearrangement uses TRBV7-8 and TRBJ1-1; D uncertain. Germline V gives CDR1 SGHVS, CDR2 FQNEAQ. V was pared by 2 bases and J by 8 bases, with 15 bases between. CDR3 length equals 14 residues.

The rearrangement links TRBV2 to TRBJ1-4; 7 bases map to TRBD1. The CDR3 loop spans 12 amino acids. With V trimmed by 10 bases and J by 8 bases, 7 bases remained unmatched. Germline assignment: CDR1 SNHLY and CDR2 FYNNEI. CDR3 in DNA: TGTGCCACACAGGGGCGCAGGGAAAAACTGTTTTTT. It is translated as CATQGRREKLFF.